A selection of T cell receptor beta chains follows, all from one sample in a study of blood T cell repertoires in COVID-19. The assay was immunoSEQ multiplex PCR, and TCRdb's table has in-frame clones only and misses some. The table has about 190,000 clones, roughly four fifths seen once. Sequencing was carried out using peripheral blood. The receptors originated from a woman in her 70s with active or convalescent COVID-19. Each CDR3 is given with its conserved first and last residue. Each record gives: V gene, clone size, D gene, J gene, CDR3 protein, CDR3 DNA. The D gene is left open where the match is weak. Rows give clone size only sometimes, using once, few, many, or a class for an expanded clone.

>TRBV20-1|NA|NA|TRBJ2-1
CSATTRNEQFF
TGCAGTGCTACCACTAGGAATGAGCAGTTCTTC
>TRBV7-8|NA|TRBD2|TRBJ2-1
CASSPGLANNEQFF
TGTGCCAGCAGCCCGGGACTAGCTAACAATGAGCAGTTCTTC
>TRBV6-6|NA|TRBD1|TRBJ2-7
CASTRMTGNEQYF
TGTGCCAGCACCCGGATGACAGGGAACGAGCAGTACTTC
>TRBV9|NA|TRBD2|TRBJ2-7
CASSPKAGASYEQYF
TGTGCCAGCAGCCCCAAAGCGGGAGCCTCCTACGAGCAGTACTTC
>TRBV5-1|few|TRBD2|TRBJ2-7
CATARTSGEAPSYEQYF
TGCGCCACCGCCAGGACTAGCGGGGAGGCCCCCTCCTACGAGCAGTACTTC
>TRBV28|NA|TRBD2|TRBJ2-3
CASRLAGEDTQYF
TGTGCCAGCAGATTAGCGGGAGAAGATACGCAGTATTTT
>TRBV6-1|NA|NA|TRBJ2-5
CASSESTGAGQETQYF
TGTGCCAGCAGTGAATCCACAGGTGCAGGTCAAGAGACCCAGTACTTC
>TRBV9|NA|NA|TRBJ1-3
CASSVGGGGGNTIYF
TGTGCCAGCAGCGTAGGGGGGGGCGGTGGAAACACCATATATTTT
>TRBV5-1|NA|TRBD1|TRBJ2-7
CASSLIPPGQGSYEQYF
TGCGCCAGCAGCCTGATACCTCCGGGACAGGGTTCCTACGAGCAGTACTTC
>TRBV7-2|NA|TRBD1|TRBJ1-2
CASSFYRGITNYGYTF
TGTGCCAGCAGCTTTTACAGGGGGATTACTAACTATGGCTACACCTTC
>TRBV29-1|NA|TRBD1|TRBJ2-5
CSVEVGAGPPGGQYF
TGCAGCGTTGAAGTCGGGGCAGGGCCCCCAGGGGGCCAGTACTTC
>TRBV11-1|NA|NA|TRBJ2-3
CASSLGSGSTDTQYF
TGTGCCAGCAGCTTAGGTAGCGGCAGCACAGATACGCAGTATTTT
>TRBV7-8|NA|TRBD1|TRBJ1-5
CASSLSGGVNQPQHF
TGTGCCAGCAGCTTGTCAGGGGGAGTCAATCAGCCCCAGCATTTT
>TRBV7-9|many|TRBD1|TRBJ2-3
CASSLVQGPGDTQYF
TGTGCCAGCAGCTTAGTACAGGGGCCCGGAGATACGCAGTATTTT
>TRBV21-1|NA|NA|TRBJ2-1
CASSNRQAHEQFF
TGTGCCAGCAGCAACCGACAGGCCCATGAGCAGTTCTTC
>TRBV15|NA|NA|TRBJ2-7
CATSGGRAYEQYF
TGTGCCACCAGCGGAGGGAGAGCCTACGAGCAGTACTTC
>TRBV28|NA|NA|TRBJ1-3
CASSSLGAAGNTIYF
TGTGCCAGCAGTTCCTTGGGGGCGGCTGGAAACACCATATATTTT
>TRBV10-1|NA|TRBD1|TRBJ2-2
CASSEDRVSLFGELFF
TGCGCCAGCAGCGAAGACAGGGTATCTTTATTCGGGGAGCTGTTTTTT
>TRBV7-3|NA|TRBD1|TRBJ2-1
CASSLLPGTGGSHEQFF
TGTGCCAGCAGCTTACTCCCGGGGACAGGGGGGTCGCATGAGCAGTTCTTC
>TRBV4-1|NA|TRBD1|TRBJ2-7
CASSQGQGSSYEQYF
TGCGCCAGCAGCCAAGGACAGGGGAGCTCCTACGAGCAGTACTTC
>TRBV9|NA|TRBD1|TRBJ2-7
CASSGQGAYEQYF
TGTGCCAGCAGCGGACAGGGGGCTTACGAGCAGTACTTC
>TRBV3-1/TRBV3-2|once|NA|TRBJ1-1
CASSPGGNTEAFF
TGTGCCAGCAGCCCCGGGGGGAACACTGAAGCTTTCTTT
>TRBV19|NA|NA|TRBJ2-2
CASSIGRGYTGELFF
TGTGCCAGTAGTATAGGCAGGGGATATACCGGGGAGCTGTTTTTT
>TRBV10-1|NA|NA|TRBJ2-1
CASSESLAIYNEQFF
TGCGCCAGCAGTGAGAGTCTAGCTATCTACAATGAGCAGTTCTTC
>TRBV15|NA|NA|TRBJ1-2
CATSRGGGGYTF
TGTGCCACCAGCAGAGGAGGAGGGGGCTACACCTTC
>TRBV25-1|NA|NA|TRBJ1-4
CASSEYRRGLVEKLFF
TGTGCCAGCAGTGAATATAGGCGGGGTTTGGTTGAAAAACTGTTTTTT
>TRBV3-1/TRBV3-2|NA|NA|TRBJ2-5
CASSVHGETQYF
TGTGCCAGCAGCGTCCACGGAGAGACCCAGTACTTC
>TRBV6-1|NA|NA|TRBJ2-5
CASSEVMASGQETQYF
TGTGCCAGCAGTGAAGTGATGGCCTCGGGGCAAGAGACCCAGTACTTC
>TRBV24-1|once|TRBD1|TRBJ1-1
CATLIQKTTGPDVLDTEAFF
TGTGCCACCCTAATCCAAAAAACGACAGGGCCTGATGTATTAGACACTGAAGCTTTCTTT
>TRBV7-2|NA|TRBD1|TRBJ2-5
CASSLSGTVQETQYF
TGTGCCAGCAGCTTATCCGGGACAGTACAAGAGACCCAGTACTTC
>TRBV3-1/TRBV3-2|NA|TRBD2|TRBJ2-3
CASSRELAGGRLRQYF
TGTGCCAGCAGCCGAGAACTAGCGGGAGGCCGCTTAAGGCAGTATTTT
>TRBV7-9|few|TRBD1|TRBJ1-2
CASRRGQESYGYTF
TGTGCCAGCAGGAGAGGACAGGAATCCTATGGCTACACCTTC
>TRBV6-5|NA|TRBD1|TRBJ2-7
CASRSDRGLYEQYF
TGTGCCAGCAGGTCAGACAGGGGGCTGTACGAGCAGTACTTC
>TRBV6-5|NA|TRBD1|TRBJ1-1
CASSHRGSGAFF
TGTGCCAGCAGCCACAGGGGCTCAGGAGCTTTCTTT
>TRBV27|NA|NA|TRBJ1-2
CASSSGLRYGYTF
TGTGCCAGCAGTTCGGGACTACGATATGGCTACACCTTC
>TRBV28|NA|TRBD1|TRBJ1-4
CAAGDRVISNEKLFF
TGTGCCGCCGGGGACAGGGTGATCTCTAATGAAAAACTGTTTTTT
>TRBV10-3|once|NA|TRBJ2-7
CAISATGSTYEQYF
TGTGCCATCAGTGCGACAGGCTCTACCTACGAGCAGTACTTC
>TRBV3-1/TRBV3-2|NA|NA|TRBJ2-5
CASSHGQFQETQYF
TGTGCCAGCAGCCACGGACAGTTTCAAGAGACCCAGTACTTC
>TRBV2|NA|NA|TRBJ2-3
CASSEAMKGGVGVSDTQYF
TGTGCCAGCAGTGAAGCTATGAAGGGGGGGGTAGGTGTTTCAGATACGCAGTATTTT
>TRBV27|NA|NA|TRBJ2-7
CASSLPLPVTYEQYF
TGTGCCAGCAGTTTACCCCTTCCTGTAACCTACGAGCAGTACTTC
>TRBV6-5|NA|NA|TRBJ1-5
CASRMGGNSNQPQHF
TGTGCCAGCCGAATGGGGGGGAATAGCAATCAGCCCCAGCATTTT
>TRBV5-1|NA|TRBD1|TRBJ2-1
CASSLGPDRGNNEQFF
TGCGCCAGCAGCTTGGGTCCCGACAGGGGCAACAATGAGCAGTTCTTC
>TRBV28|NA|NA|TRBJ2-7
CASSSPGHHYEQYF
TGTGCCAGCAGTTCACCGGGACATCACTACGAGCAGTACTTC
>TRBV7-3|NA|TRBD2|TRBJ2-5
CASSLMRGDQETQYF
TGTGCCAGCAGCTTAATGCGGGGGGACCAAGAGACCCAGTACTTC
>TRBV3-1/TRBV3-2|NA|NA|TRBJ1-3
CASSPLQGSGNTIYF
TGTGCCAGCAGCCCCCTACAGGGATCTGGAAACACCATATATTTT
>TRBV18|once|NA|TRBJ1-2
CASSPPEGIYGYTF
TGTGCCAGCTCACCACCGGAGGGTATCTATGGCTACACCTTC
>TRBV28|once|NA|TRBJ2-3
CASSLEGIITDTQYF
TGTGCCAGCAGTTTGGAGGGGATTATCACAGATACGCAGTATTTT
>TRBV5-1|NA|TRBD2|TRBJ2-1
CASKLAGGSNEQFF
TGCGCCAGCAAGCTAGCGGGAGGGTCCAATGAGCAGTTCTTC
>TRBV10-1|NA|NA|TRBJ1-2
CASSDTPLASNYGYTF
TGCGCCAGCAGTGACACCCCTCTGGCTTCTAACTATGGCTACACCTTC
>TRBV19|NA|NA|TRBJ2-7
CASSNKQDSASYEQYF
TGTGCCAGTAGTAATAAACAGGATTCGGCCTCCTACGAGCAGTACTTC
>TRBV30|NA|TRBD2|TRBJ2-1
CAWSVGAGGNEQFF
TGTGCCTGGAGTGTAGGAGCGGGAGGGAATGAGCAGTTCTTC
>TRBV7-9|few|TRBD1|TRBJ1-4
CASNRPGQSLGGEKLFF
TGTGCCAGCAACCGACCGGGACAGAGCTTAGGGGGTGAAAAACTGTTTTTT
>TRBV18|NA|NA|TRBJ1-2
CASSQGLDGYTF
TGTGCCAGCTCACAGGGACTGGACGGCTACACCTTC
>TRBV9|NA|TRBD1|TRBJ2-3
CASSARDRALTDTQYF
TGTGCCAGCAGCGCCCGGGACAGGGCCCTCACAGATACGCAGTATTTT